The present T cell receptor beta chain was sequenced within a study of vaccination effects on CD4 cells after COVID-19. Findings and limits, study-wide: Late post-vaccination, clones induced by infection and those induced by vaccine underwent marked clonal contraction.

Before any sequencing was done, the ViraFEST assay used viral peptide pools to expand antigen-specific CD4+ T cells. When 10 to 11 days of culture had elapsed, CD4+ T cells were isolated. In the vaccine recipients, nucleocapsid antibodies were negative and there was no prior SARS-CoV-2 infection. V was pared by 1 base and J by 4 bases, with 13 bases between. The germline V gene has CDR1 SGDLS and CDR2 YYNGEE. The CDR3 length is 15 residues. In regard to this clone: Its target is unknown.

Assay: immunoSEQ multiplex PCR; the TCRdb copy retains only in-frame clones and omits some. The data hold 60,000 to 65,000 clones, with over 70% observed a single time. The TCR was taken from a human donor who received a COVID-19 vaccine. Sample: CD4+ T cells from PBMCs cultured with HCoV-OC43 spike peptides, taken before COVID-19 vaccination. The subset here: HCoV-OC43 spike overlapping peptide pool stimulation. The chain uses TRBV9 and TRBJ2-3; D uncertain. The DNA for the CDR3 is TGTGCCAGCAGCGTACACGTCGCCACGGCAGATACGCAGTATTTT. Its translation is CASSVHVATADTQYF.